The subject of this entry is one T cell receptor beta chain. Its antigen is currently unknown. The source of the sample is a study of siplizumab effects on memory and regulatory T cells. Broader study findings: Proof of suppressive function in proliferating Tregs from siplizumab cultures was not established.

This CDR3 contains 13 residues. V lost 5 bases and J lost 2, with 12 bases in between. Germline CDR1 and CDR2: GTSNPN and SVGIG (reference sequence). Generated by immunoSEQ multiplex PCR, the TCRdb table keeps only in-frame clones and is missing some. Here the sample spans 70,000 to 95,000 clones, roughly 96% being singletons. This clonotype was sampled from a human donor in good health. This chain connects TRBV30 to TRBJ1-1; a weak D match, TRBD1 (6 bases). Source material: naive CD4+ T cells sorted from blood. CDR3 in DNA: TGTGCCTGGGGACAGTCGTTAAACACTGAAGCTTTCTTT. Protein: CAWGQSLNTEAFF.